This note documents a single T cell receptor beta chain sequence. Its antigen is unidentified. These data belong to a study of beta chain features in type 1 diabetes. Study background: No age, gender or cell yield differences were seen between patients and healthy donors. Sorted cells from all samples, numbering 107,917,701, were examined. Study conclusions and caveats: People with Type 1 diabetes carried modestly yet significantly shorter TCRB CDR3s in all four CD4+ subsets.

Sorted CD4+ subsets: naive, central memory, regulatory, stem cell-like memory (CD45RO/CCR7/CD25/CD127/CD95/CD27 panel). CDR1 is MNHEY and CDR2 is SMNVEV in the germline V gene (reference sequence). The CDR3 contains 15 residues. V shed 2 bases and J shed 2 bases, with 7 bases lying between them. Reverse transcription of all isolated RNA meant that expressed TCRB transcripts were sequenced. The table came from immunoSEQ multiplex PCR; TCRdb's copy has only in-frame clones and leaves some out. The top ten clones hold 0.03% to 0.035% of a sample with 200,000 to 250,000 clones, about 10% of them seen once.

Sequenced: naive CD4+ T cells from blood. This sequence was found in a woman aged 18-30 years in good health. The V gene is TRBV27, the J gene TRBJ2-6; D remains ambiguous. The CDR3 loop is CASSLQSPGANVLTF. As DNA, the CDR3 is TGTGCCAGCAGTTTACAGTCTCCTGGGGCCAACGTCCTGACTTTC.